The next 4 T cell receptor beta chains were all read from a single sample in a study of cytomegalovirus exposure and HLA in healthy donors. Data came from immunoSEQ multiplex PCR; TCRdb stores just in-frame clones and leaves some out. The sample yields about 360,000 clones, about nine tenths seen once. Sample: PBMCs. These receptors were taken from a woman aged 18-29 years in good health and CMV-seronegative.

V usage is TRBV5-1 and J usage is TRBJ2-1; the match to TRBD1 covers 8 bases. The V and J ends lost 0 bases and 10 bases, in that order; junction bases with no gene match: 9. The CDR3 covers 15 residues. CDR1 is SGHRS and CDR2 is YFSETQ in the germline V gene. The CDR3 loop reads CASSLAPQGAQEQFF. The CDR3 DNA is TGCGCCAGCAGCTTGGCTCCCCAGGGGGCGCAGGAGCAGTTCTTC. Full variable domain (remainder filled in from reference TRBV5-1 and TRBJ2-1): KAGVTQTPRYLIKTRGQQVTLSCSPISGHRSVSWYQQTPGQGLQFLFEYFSETQRNKGNFPGRFSGRQFSNSRSEMNVSTLELGDSALYLCASSLAPQGAQEQFFGPGTRLTVL.

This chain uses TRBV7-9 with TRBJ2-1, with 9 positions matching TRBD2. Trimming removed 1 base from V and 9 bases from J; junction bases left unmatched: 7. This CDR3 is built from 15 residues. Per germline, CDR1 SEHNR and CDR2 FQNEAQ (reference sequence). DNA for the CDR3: TGTGCCAGCAGCTTAGTTCAGGGGACTAGCATTGAGCAGTTCTTC. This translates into CASSLVQGTSIEQFF.

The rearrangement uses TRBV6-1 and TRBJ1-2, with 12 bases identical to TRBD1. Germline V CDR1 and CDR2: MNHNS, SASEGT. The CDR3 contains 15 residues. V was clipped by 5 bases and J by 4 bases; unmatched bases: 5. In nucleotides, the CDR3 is TGTGCCAGCAGTTCCGGGACAGGGGGCATCTATGGCTACACCTTC. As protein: CASSSGTGGIYGYTF.

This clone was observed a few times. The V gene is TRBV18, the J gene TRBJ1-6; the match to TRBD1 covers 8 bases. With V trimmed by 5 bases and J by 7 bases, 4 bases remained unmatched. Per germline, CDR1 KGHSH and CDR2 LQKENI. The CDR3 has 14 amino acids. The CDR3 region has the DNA TGTGCCAGCTCAAAGGACAGGGCAAATTCACCCCTCCACTTT. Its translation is CASSKDRANSPLHF.